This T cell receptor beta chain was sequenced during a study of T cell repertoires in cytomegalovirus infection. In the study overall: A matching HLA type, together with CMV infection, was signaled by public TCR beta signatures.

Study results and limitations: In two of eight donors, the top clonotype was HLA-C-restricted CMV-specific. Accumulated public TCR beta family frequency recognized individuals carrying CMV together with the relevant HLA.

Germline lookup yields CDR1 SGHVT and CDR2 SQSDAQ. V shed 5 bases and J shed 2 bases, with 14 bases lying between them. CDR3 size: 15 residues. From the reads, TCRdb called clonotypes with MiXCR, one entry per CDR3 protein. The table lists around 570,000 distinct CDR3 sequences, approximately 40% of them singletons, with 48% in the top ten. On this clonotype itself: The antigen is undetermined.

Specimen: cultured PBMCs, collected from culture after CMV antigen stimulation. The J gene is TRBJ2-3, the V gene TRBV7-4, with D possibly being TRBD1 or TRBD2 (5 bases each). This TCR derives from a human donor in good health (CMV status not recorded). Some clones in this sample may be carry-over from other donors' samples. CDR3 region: CASSPLARATDTQYF. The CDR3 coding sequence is TGTGCCAGCAGCCCCCTAGCCAGGGCCACAGATACGCAGTATTTT.